This is a list of T cell receptor beta chains from one sample in a study of shared clonotypes between healthy human individuals. Profiled with immunoSEQ multiplex PCR; TCRdb holds only in-frame clones, not every one. This sample yields approximately 1,500,000 clones, of which roughly 96% are seen a single time; approximately 1.2% belongs to the top ten. The sequenced material came from naive CD4+ T cells sorted from blood. These receptors were obtained from a man under 40 in good health. The CDR3 runs from the conserved cysteine through the conserved F or W. The D gene is left open where the match is weak. A clone size is listed for some rows: how often the clone was seen (once, few, many), or a class if it is expanded.

abundance: .
d_gene: .
v_gene: TRBV5-1
j_gene: TRBJ2-1
CDR3aa: CASRGAEVYNEQFF
CDR3nt: TGCGCCAGCAGGGGAGCGGAAGTCTACAATGAGCAGTTCTTC

abundance: .
d_gene: TRBD1
v_gene: TRBV18
j_gene: TRBJ1-2
CDR3aa: CASSPQGDVNYGYTF
CDR3nt: TGTGCCAGCTCACCTCAGGGGGATGTTAACTATGGCTACACCTTC

abundance: .
d_gene: TRBD2
v_gene: TRBV7-9
j_gene: TRBJ2-7
CDR3aa: CASSLVGGRGYEQYF
CDR3nt: TGTGCCAGCAGCTTAGTTGGCGGGAGGGGATACGAGCAGTACTTC

abundance: once
d_gene: TRBD2
v_gene: TRBV6-5
j_gene: TRBJ2-7
CDR3aa: CASEGTSGTSEQYF
CDR3nt: TGTGCCAGCGAAGGGACTAGCGGGACGAGCGAGCAGTACTTC

abundance: .
d_gene: .
v_gene: TRBV2
j_gene: TRBJ1-1
CDR3aa: CASSEDEDRAFF
CDR3nt: TGTGCCAGCAGTGAAGATGAGGATCGGGCTTTCTTT

abundance: few
d_gene: .
v_gene: TRBV6-6
j_gene: TRBJ2-6
CDR3aa: CASSFTGSGANVLTF
CDR3nt: TGTGCCAGCAGTTTCACAGGTTCTGGGGCCAACGTCCTGACTTTC

abundance: .
d_gene: .
v_gene: TRBV6-6
j_gene: TRBJ2-5
CDR3aa: CASSYGGSGTQYF
CDR3nt: TGTGCCAGCAGTTACGGGGGGTCGGGGACCCAGTACTTC

abundance: .
d_gene: .
v_gene: TRBV2
j_gene: TRBJ2-7
CDR3aa: CASKMGYEQYF
CDR3nt: TGTGCCAGCAAGATGGGATACGAGCAGTACTTC

abundance: .
d_gene: TRBD1
v_gene: TRBV6-5
j_gene: TRBJ1-3
CDR3aa: CASRADREGTIYF
CDR3nt: TGTGCCAGCAGGGCCGACAGGGAAGGGACCATATATTTT

abundance: .
d_gene: .
v_gene: TRBV7-2
j_gene: TRBJ2-7
CDR3aa: CASSFAGTPSYEQYF
CDR3nt: TGTGCCAGCAGCTTTGCCGGGACTCCATCCTACGAGCAGTACTTC

abundance: .
d_gene: .
v_gene: TRBV5-5
j_gene: TRBJ1-6
CDR3aa: CASSSREASYNSPLHF
CDR3nt: TGTGCCAGCAGCTCCAGGGAGGCATCCTATAATTCACCCCTCCACTTT

abundance: .
d_gene: .
v_gene: TRBV18
j_gene: TRBJ2-1
CDR3aa: CASSPTGGGNEQFF
CDR3nt: TGTGCCAGCTCACCTACAGGGGGGGGCAATGAGCAGTTCTTC

abundance: .
d_gene: .
v_gene: TRBV29-1
j_gene: TRBJ2-7
CDR3aa: CSVEDFTGYEQYF
CDR3nt: TGCAGCGTTGAAGATTTTACAGGGTACGAGCAGTACTTC

abundance: .
d_gene: .
v_gene: TRBV18
j_gene: TRBJ2-2
CDR3aa: CASSPYENTGELFF
CDR3nt: TGTGCCAGCTCACCATATGAGAACACCGGGGAGCTGTTTTTT

abundance: .
d_gene: .
v_gene: TRBV6-1
j_gene: TRBJ1-5
CDR3aa: CASSESWAQEGWGQPQHF
CDR3nt: TGTGCCAGCAGTGAAAGTTGGGCACAGGAAGGGTGGGGTCAGCCCCAGCATTTT

abundance: .
d_gene: .
v_gene: TRBV11-3
j_gene: TRBJ2-5
CDR3aa: CASSLGRNQETQYF
CDR3nt: TGTGCCAGCAGCTTAGGGCGCAACCAAGAGACCCAGTACTTC

abundance: .
d_gene: TRBD1
v_gene: TRBV11-2
j_gene: TRBJ2-5
CDR3aa: CASSETTGEETQYF
CDR3nt: TGTGCCAGCAGCGAGACAACAGGGGAAGAGACCCAGTACTTC

abundance: .
d_gene: .
v_gene: TRBV7-8
j_gene: TRBJ1-1
CDR3aa: CASSSMGLANTEAFF
CDR3nt: TGTGCCAGCAGCTCGATGGGCCTGGCGAACACTGAAGCTTTCTTT

abundance: .
d_gene: .
v_gene: TRBV5-1
j_gene: TRBJ1-4
CDR3aa: CASSLGQGGEKLFF
CDR3nt: TGCGCCAGCAGCTTGGGGCAGGGAGGCGAAAAACTGTTTTTT

abundance: .
d_gene: .
v_gene: TRBV7-2
j_gene: TRBJ1-1
CDR3aa: CASSLMAGATEAFF
CDR3nt: TGTGCCAGCAGCTTAATGGCAGGGGCCACTGAAGCTTTCTTT